This T cell receptor beta chain was sequenced during a study of CD8 T cells in ankylosing spondylitis. Notes on the study in general: The study identified a TCR beta motif of roughly eight highly homologous variants that appeared characteristic of ankylosing spondylitis blood.

The CDR3 is 13 amino acids. Germline CDR1 and CDR2: SEHNR and FQNEAQ (reference sequence). Trimming shortened V by 8 bases and J by 5 bases, and 15 bases separated the two germline ends. Using its own MiXCR run on the 5' RACE reads, TCRdb lists one record per CDR3 protein. In the table there are roughly 700,000 distinct CDR3 sequences, 19% of which are singletons. About this clonotype: Its antigen is undetermined.

This TCR derives from a male donor with ankylosing spondylitis. Sequencing was carried out using blood, either unsorted or a sorted T cell fraction (not recorded which). The V and J genes are TRBV7-9 and TRBJ1-1; no definite D call. The CDR3 protein is CASAQLGMTEAFF. DNA for the CDR3: TGTGCCAGCGCCCAGCTGGGTATGACTGAAGCTTTCTTT.